These 19 T cell receptor beta chains were all obtained from the same sample, sequenced in a study of identical twins. One entry per CDR3 protein results from TCRdb running MiXCR on the 5' RACE reads. The sample includes some 710,000 distinct CDR3 sequences, over 5% seen only once; the top ten take about 2%. Sequencing was carried out using naive T cells sorted from blood. The receptors originated from a man between 18 and 35 years old in good health.

The V and J genes are TRBV9 and TRBJ1-2; TRBD1 might be the D (6 bases). V lost 3 bases and J lost 7, with 10 bases in between. This CDR3 contains 12 residues. Germline V lookup: CDR1 SGDLS, CDR2 YYNGEE. The CDR3 nucleotides read TGTGCCAGCAGCGCGGGACAAATTGGCTACACCTTC. Translating gives CASSAGQIGYTF. Drawing the rest from reference TRBV9 and TRBJ1-2, the complete variable domain is DSGVTQTPKHLITATGQRVTLRCSPRSGDLSVYWYQQSLDQGLQFLIQYYNGEERAKGNILERFSAQQFPDLHSELNLSSLELGDSALYFCASSAGQIGYTFGSGTRLTVV.

This clonotype has at least ten counts. The chain carries TRBV5-1 and TRBJ2-5; 8 bases agree with TRBD2. The germline CDR1 and CDR2 sequences are SGHRS and YFSETQ. Germline trimming cut 0 bases from V and 4 bases from J; bases unmatched to any gene: 11. CDR3 length: 17 residues. The CDR3 DNA follows: TGCGCCAGCAGCTTGGAAGGCGGAGCGGGAGCTTCAGAGACCCAGTACTTC. It specifies CASSLEGGAGASETQYF.

V gene TRBV18 combines with J gene TRBJ2-4; the D is unclear. Trimming took 2 bases from V and 0 from J, leaving 5 bases between them. The CDR3 is 14 residues long. Germline V gives CDR1 KGHSH, CDR2 LQKENI. CDR3 bases: TGTGCCAGCTCACCAGAGCTAGCCAAAAACATTCAGTACTTC. This codes for CASSPELAKNIQYF.

This clonotype was counted between two and nine times. At one of its ends the junction is not consistent with the germline gene, which may arise from a read error. V and J are TRBV6-6 and TRBJ2-6; D remains unclear. Germline V CDR1 and CDR2: MNHNY, SVGAGI (reference sequence). There are 13 residues in the CDR3. The CDR3 region is CASSPLRASVLTF. The CDR3 DNA reads as TGTGCCAGCAGTCCCCTCCGGGCCAGCGTCCTGACTTTC.

A few counts support this clonotype. The rearrangement uses TRBV15 and TRBJ2-1, with 9 bases aligning to TRBD1. V gave up 2 bases and J gave up 8 bases; unmatched junction bases: 10. There are 16 residues in the CDR3. The germline V gene has CDR1 LNHNV and CDR2 YYDKDF (reference sequence). The CDR3 loop is CATSRTPGQGDYEQFF. The CDR3 nucleotides are TGTGCCACCAGCAGAACTCCGGGACAGGGAGATTATGAGCAGTTCTTC.

This clonotype was recorded many times. The chain couples TRBV4-1 to TRBJ2-1; D perhaps matches TRBD1 (6 bases). Trimming left V 4 bases short and J 4 bases short, with 14 bases between. Germline V gene sequence: CDR1 MGHRA, CDR2 YSYEKL. The CDR3 extends over 15 amino acids. Here the CDR3 DNA reads TGCGCCAGCAGCCCTTCCCAGGGGAGATACAATGAGCAGTTCTTC. This translates into CASSPSQGRYNEQFF.

This clonotype came up many times. The chain couples TRBV7-8 to TRBJ2-1; 7 bases fit TRBD2. The germline CDR1 and CDR2 sequences are SGHVS and FQNEAQ. The CDR3 loop spans 13 amino acids. Losses at the gene ends were 6 bases for V and 7 bases for J; bases not matched to a gene: 6. CDR3 in amino acids: CASRTAGKNEQFF. The CDR3, as DNA: TGTGCCAGCAGAACAGCGGGAAAAAATGAGCAGTTCTTC.

This clonotype was recorded many times. The rearrangement uses TRBV4-2 and TRBJ2-7; D uncertain. The CDR3 sequence is 16 residues long. CDR1 and CDR2 (germline): LGHNA, YNFKEQ. Trimming removed 1 base at V and 5 bases at J, with 18 bases between. CDR3 DNA sequence: TGTGCCAGCAGCCAAGTTAGGTTCGTGGTGATGGACGAGCAGTACTTC. Its translation is CASSQVRFVVMDEQYF.

This clonotype was recorded a few times. The chain joins TRBV5-1 to TRBJ2-5; tentatively, D is TRBD2 (5 bases). Germline V lookup: CDR1 SGHRS, CDR2 YFSETQ. CDR3 size: 13 residues. Between the trimmed V and J ends, which lost 4 bases and 2 bases, there was a span of 9 bases. CDR3 sequence (DNA): TGCGCCAGCAGCGCCCGGGGACAAGAGACCCAGTACTTC. It specifies CASSARGQETQYF.

This clonotype was counted only a few times. The V call is TRBV12-3 or TRBV12-4, the J call TRBJ2-1, with unresolved D. Trimming stripped 6 bases from V and 8 bases from J, with 8 bases between. This CDR3 region has 11 residues. This CDR3 is CASRLNYEQFF. CDR3 sequence (DNA): TGTGCCAGCAGGCTAAATTATGAGCAGTTCTTC.

V gene TRBV25-1 combines with J gene TRBJ2-1, with D perhaps matching TRBD2 (5 bases). V lost 5 bases and J lost 9, with 17 bases in between. CDR3 length: 14 amino acids. Per germline, CDR1 MGHDK and CDR2 SYGVNS. The CDR3 sequence: CASSPWGDHSEQFF. The CDR3 DNA reads TGTGCCAGCAGTCCGTGGGGAGATCATAGTGAGCAGTTCTTC.

The table lists this clonotype with many counts. The chain recombines TRBV7-2 with TRBJ2-7; a weak D match, TRBD2 (6 bases). Trimming took off 5 bases at V and 4 bases at J, with 18 bases between the two ends. Germline V gene lookup returns CDR1 SGHTA and CDR2 FQGNSA. The length of the CDR3 is 15 residues. In DNA form, the CDR3 reads TGTGCCAGCAGCCCTCAAGCGGGCACGATTTACGAGCAGTACTTC. Its protein is CASSPQAGTIYEQYF.

This clonotype has just a few counts. The gene calls are TRBV12-3 or TRBV12-4 and TRBJ2-2, with 7 bases identical to TRBD1. The CDR3 spans 14 residues. Losses at the gene ends were 6 bases for V and 5 bases for J; bases not matched to a gene: 6. In DNA, the CDR3 is TGTGCCAGCAGGGGGCAGGGGGAGACCGGGGAGCTGTTTTTT. This encodes CASRGQGETGELFF.

This clonotype has a handful of counts. The rearrangement uses TRBV19 and TRBJ1-5; a possible D gene is TRBD1 (5 bases). The CDR3 loop spans 14 amino acids. V lost 5 bases, J lost 5 bases, and 13 bases lay in between. Germline lookup yields CDR1 LNHDA and CDR2 SQIVND (reference sequence). CDR3 residues: CASSSQGPYQPQHF. The CDR3 nucleotides are TGTGCCAGTAGTTCCCAGGGCCCTTATCAGCCCCAGCATTTT. Complete variable domain (other parts from reference TRBV19 and TRBJ1-5): DGGITQSPKYLFRKEGQNVTLSCEQNLNHDAMYWYRQDPGQGLRLIYYSQIVNDFQKGDIAEGYSVSREKKESFPLTVTSAQKNPTAFYLCASSSQGPYQPQHFGDGTRLSIL.

V gene TRBV18 combines with J gene TRBJ1-3, with D unclear. CDR1 is KGHSH and CDR2 is LQKENI in the germline V gene. V was clipped by 2 bases and J by 0 bases, with 11 bases between them. CDR3 size: 16 residues. Written as DNA, the CDR3 is TGTGCCAGCTCACCAACCACTAGCTACTCTGGAAACACCATATATTTT. Amino acids: CASSPTTSYSGNTIYF.

This clonotype was detected many times. V gene TRBV4-1 combines with J gene TRBJ2-3, with a weak D call TRBD2 (6 bases). CDR1 and CDR2 (germline): MGHRA, YSYEKL. The length of the CDR3 is 17 residues. V was pared by 1 base and J by 3 bases, with 17 bases between. CDR3 nucleotide sequence: TGCGCCAGCAGCCAAGTTCTGCGGGGTGTTTATACAGATACGCAGTATTTT. As protein: CASSQVLRGVYTDTQYF.

This chain links TRBV18 with TRBJ2-7, with TRBD2 identical over 11 bases. The V and J ends lost 6 bases and 2 bases, in that order; junction bases with no gene match: 6. The germline V gene has CDR1 KGHSH and CDR2 LQKENI. The CDR3 consists of 15 residues. The CDR3, as DNA: TGTGCCAGCTCGGCGACTAGCGGGACGACCTACGAGCAGTACTTC. Amino acids: CASSATSGTTYEQYF.

Details on this clonotype: This could be a read error, since a much larger clone is one nucleotide away. This sequence joins TRBV28 and TRBJ2-5, with a tentative D call TRBD1 (5 bases). V was pared by 8 bases and J by 4 bases, with 14 bases between. Per germline, CDR1 MDHEN and CDR2 SYDVKM. This CDR3 comprises 13 residues. CDR3 sequence: CASLDSVIETQYF. DNA for the CDR3: TGTGCCAGCTTAGACAGTGTCATAGAGACCCAGTACTTC.

At least ten counts were recorded for this clonotype. This chain connects TRBV7-9 to TRBJ2-1, with D possibly matching TRBD2 (6 bases). Per germline, CDR1 SEHNR and CDR2 FQNEAQ (reference sequence). The CDR3 covers 13 residues. The V end lost 6 bases, the J end lost 4 bases, and 10 bases lay between the germline ends. The CDR3 DNA sequence: TGTGCCAGCAGAAAACTAGCTTACAATGAGCAGTTCTTC. Its translation is CASRKLAYNEQFF.